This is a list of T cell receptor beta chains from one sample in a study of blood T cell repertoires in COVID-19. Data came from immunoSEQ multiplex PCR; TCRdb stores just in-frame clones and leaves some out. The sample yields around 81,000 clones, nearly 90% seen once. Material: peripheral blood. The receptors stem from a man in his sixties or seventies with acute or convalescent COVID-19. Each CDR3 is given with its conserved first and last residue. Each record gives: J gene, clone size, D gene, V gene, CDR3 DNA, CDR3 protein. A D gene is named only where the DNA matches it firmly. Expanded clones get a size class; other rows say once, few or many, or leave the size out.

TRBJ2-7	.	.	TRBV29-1	TGCAGCGTGAATGGCCCTAGCGCTTACGAGCAGTACTTC	CSVNGPSAYEQYF
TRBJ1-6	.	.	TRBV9	TGTGCCAGCAGCGTAGGTCCCGACAGCTGGTCACCCCTCCACTTT	CASSVGPDSWSPLHF
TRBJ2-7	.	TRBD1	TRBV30	TGTGCCTGGAGTGTCGCCGGGACAGCGACTCTAGAGCAGTACTTC	CAWSVAGTATLEQYF
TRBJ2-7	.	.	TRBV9	TGTGCCAGCAGCGTAGTGGACACCACCCTCGAGCAGTACTTC	CASSVVDTTLEQYF
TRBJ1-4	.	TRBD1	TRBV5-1	TGCGCCAGCAGCGCGGGGACAGCATCTAATGAAAAACTGTTTTTT	CASSAGTASNEKLFF
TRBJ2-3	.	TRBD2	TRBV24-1	TGTGCCACCAGTGATCCCACTAGCGGGGAAGGGACAGATACGCAGTATTTT	CATSDPTSGEGTDTQYF
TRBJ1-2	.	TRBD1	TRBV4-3	TGCGCCAGCAGCCAAGACCCAGGGGGTCTACCCCATGGCTACACCTTC	CASSQDPGGLPHGYTF
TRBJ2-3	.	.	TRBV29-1	TGCAGCGTTGTTCGCGGAACAGATACGCAGTATTTT	CSVVRGTDTQYF
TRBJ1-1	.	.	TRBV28	TGTGCCAGCAGTTTAAGGGGAACGCAGGCTGAAGCTTTCTTT	CASSLRGTQAEAFF
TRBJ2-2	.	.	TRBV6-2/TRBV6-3	TGTGCCAGCAGTTACCCCACAGGAGTCAACACCGGGGAGCTGTTTTTT	CASSYPTGVNTGELFF
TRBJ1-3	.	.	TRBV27	TGTGCCAGCAGTCCTCTAGGAAAACCCTCTGGAAACACCATATATTTT	CASSPLGKPSGNTIYF
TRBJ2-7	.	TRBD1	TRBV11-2	TGTGCCAGCAGCCCCGGGACAGGATACTCCTACGAGCAGTACTTC	CASSPGTGYSYEQYF
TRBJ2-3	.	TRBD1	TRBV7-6	TGTGCCAGCAGCCCAGACAGGGGGCGCGCGGGGGAAGGCACAGATACGCAGTATTTT	CASSPDRGRAGEGTDTQYF
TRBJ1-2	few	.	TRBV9	TGTGCCAGCAGCGTAGCTAGCCAGGGAGGCCATGGCTACACCTTC	CASSVASQGGHGYTF
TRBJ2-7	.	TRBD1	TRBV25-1	TGTGCCAGCAGTGAACGGACAGGGGACAACGAGCAGTACTTC	CASSERTGDNEQYF
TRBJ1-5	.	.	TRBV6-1	TGTGCCAGCAGAGAACCCGGGTCTCACGCAGGGAATCAGCCCCAGCATTTT	CASREPGSHAGNQPQHF
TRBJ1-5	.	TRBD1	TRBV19	TGTGCCAGTAGTATTAGAAACAGGGGGCACAATCAGCCCCAGCATTTT	CASSIRNRGHNQPQHF
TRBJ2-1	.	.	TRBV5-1	TGCGCCAGCAGCTTGGCACTGGAGCAGTTCTTC	CASSLALEQFF
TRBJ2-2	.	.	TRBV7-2	TGTGCCAGCAGCTTAGTCGGGGAGACGAGGTTTTTT	CASSLVGETRFF
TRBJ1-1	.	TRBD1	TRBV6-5	TGTGCCAGCAGCTCCCGACAGGGTCTGAACACTGAAGCTTTCTTT	CASSSRQGLNTEAFF
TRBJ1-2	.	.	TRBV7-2	TGTGCCAGCAGCCTCATCCCCCAGGGAATCTTGGAGGGCTACACCTTC	CASSLIPQGILEGYTF
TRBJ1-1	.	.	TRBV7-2	TGTGCCAGCAGCTTCGACAGTAGCACTGAAGCTTTCTTT	CASSFDSSTEAFF
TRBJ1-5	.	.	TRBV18	TGTGCCAGCTCATCAGATAGCAATCAGCCCCAGCATTTT	CASSSDSNQPQHF
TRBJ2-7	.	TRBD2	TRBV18	TGTGCCAGCTCAGTTAGCGGGGGGACTTCTTACGAGCAGTACTTC	CASSVSGGTSYEQYF
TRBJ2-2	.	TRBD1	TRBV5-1	TGCGCCAGCAGCCCACAGGGGCCCGGGGAGCTGTTTTTT	CASSPQGPGELFF
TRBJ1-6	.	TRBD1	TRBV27	TGTGCCACCAACCTAGGACAGGCACATAATTCACCCCTCCACTTT	CATNLGQAHNSPLHF
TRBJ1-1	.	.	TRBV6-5	TGTGCCAGCAGGATAACAATGAACACTGAAGCTTTCTTT	CASRITMNTEAFF
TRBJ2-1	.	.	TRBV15	TGTGCCACCAGCTTCGGACAGTCAACCTACAATGAGCAGTTCTTC	CATSFGQSTYNEQFF
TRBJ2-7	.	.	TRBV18	TGTGCCAGCTCACCACCGGGCAGGAACGAGCAGTACTTC	CASSPPGRNEQYF
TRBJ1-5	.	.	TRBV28	TGTGCCAGCAGTTTATCTGGGGGGGCTCAGCCCCAGCATTTT	CASSLSGGAQPQHF
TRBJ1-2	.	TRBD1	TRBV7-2	TGTGCCAGCAGCTTAAACAGGGGACGGTATGGCTACACCTTC	CASSLNRGRYGYTF
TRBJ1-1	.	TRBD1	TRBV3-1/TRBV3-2	TGTGCCAGCAGCCAGGGGACAGGGGGACACACTGAAGCTTTCTTT	CASSQGTGGHTEAFF
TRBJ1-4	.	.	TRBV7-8	TGTGCCAGCAGCTTGAGGGCAGAGGAAAAACTGTTTTTT	CASSLRAEEKLFF
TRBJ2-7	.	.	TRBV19	TGTGCCAGTAGTGGCCGAATGGGGGCACCCTACGAGCAGTACTTC	CASSGRMGAPYEQYF
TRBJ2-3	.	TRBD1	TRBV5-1	TGCGCCAGCAGCTTGGGGACAGGGACAGGAGATACGCAGTATTTT	CASSLGTGTGDTQYF
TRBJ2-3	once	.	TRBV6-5	TGTGCCAGCAAGACACCGGGCACAGATACGCAGTATTTT	CASKTPGTDTQYF
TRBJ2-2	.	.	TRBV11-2	TGTGCCAGCAGCTCCCAGGGGACCGGGGAGCTGTTTTTT	CASSSQGTGELFF
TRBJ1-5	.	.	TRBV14	TGTGCCAGCAGCCAAGATCAGGACTTGCCCCAGCATTTT	CASSQDQDLPQHF
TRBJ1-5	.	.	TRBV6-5	TGTGCCAGCAGTTACCCCGGGGAGAGCAATCAGCCCCAGCATTTT	CASSYPGESNQPQHF
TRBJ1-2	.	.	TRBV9	TGTGCCAGCAGCGTAGGGCATGGGACAACTAACTATGGCTACACCTTC	CASSVGHGTTNYGYTF
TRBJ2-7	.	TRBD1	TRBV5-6	TGTGCCAGCAGCTTGACCAGGACAGGCAGGTACGAGCAGTACTTC	CASSLTRTGRYEQYF
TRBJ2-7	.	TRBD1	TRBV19	TGTGCCAGTAGTGCGACAGGGGGGCCTTACGAGCAGTACTTC	CASSATGGPYEQYF
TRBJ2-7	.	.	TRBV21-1	TGTGCCAGCAGCTCGTACGAGCAGTACTTC	CASSSYEQYF
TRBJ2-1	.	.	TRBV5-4	TGTGCCAGCAGCTTGTCTCCGAGCAATGAGCAGTTCTTC	CASSLSPSNEQFF
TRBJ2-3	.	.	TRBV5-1	TGCGCCAGCAGAGAGACTAGCACAGATACGCAGTATTTT	CASRETSTDTQYF
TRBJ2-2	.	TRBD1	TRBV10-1	TGCGCCAGCAGTGGCCGGGACAGGGCCCTATCGAACACCGGGGAGCTGTTTTTT	CASSGRDRALSNTGELFF
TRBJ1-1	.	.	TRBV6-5	TGTGCCAGCAGTTATGGGGGGACGAACACTGAAGCTTTCTTT	CASSYGGTNTEAFF
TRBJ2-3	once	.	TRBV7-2	TGTGCCAGCAGCTTGGGCCTTGCTCCCCTGTCGCAGTATTTT	CASSLGLAPLSQYF
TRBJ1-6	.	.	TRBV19	TGTGCCAGTAGCACAGGAAATTCACCCCTCCACTTT	CASSTGNSPLHF
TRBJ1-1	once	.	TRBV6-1	TGTGCCAGCAGTGATCCAAGTAGCGGGAAGACTGAAGCTTTCTTT	CASSDPSSGKTEAFF
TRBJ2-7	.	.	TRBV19	TGTGCCAGTAGTGTACAGGATGGCGAGCAGTACTTC	CASSVQDGEQYF
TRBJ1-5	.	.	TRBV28	TGTGCCAGCAGTTTCCCAGGGGTTCAGCCCCAGCATTTT	CASSFPGVQPQHF
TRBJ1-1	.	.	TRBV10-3	TGTGCCATCAGCCGCCCATCGGGGGGTGCAGGGACTGAAGCTTTCTTT	CAISRPSGGAGTEAFF
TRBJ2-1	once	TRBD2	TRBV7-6	TGTGCCAGCAGCACGAGACTAGCGGGAGGATACAATGAGCAGTTCTTC	CASSTRLAGGYNEQFF
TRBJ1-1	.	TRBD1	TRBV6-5	TGTGCCAGCAGACGAGACAGGGTAGATTCCACTGAAGCTTTCTTT	CASRRDRVDSTEAFF
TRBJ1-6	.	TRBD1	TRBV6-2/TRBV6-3	TGTGCCAGCAGTACAGGGGGCAATAATTCACCCCTCCACTTT	CASSTGGNNSPLHF
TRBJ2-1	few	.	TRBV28	TGTGCCAGCAGTTTATATCAGGGGTACAATGAGCAGTTCTTC	CASSLYQGYNEQFF